This TCR beta chain was recorded in a study of blood T cell repertoires in COVID-19. Study context: Some COVID-19 samples were acute and others convalescent; all came from the United States, Italy and Spain.

Original processing notes: Amplification from reference gene primers served as the basis for estimated nucleated cell counts. Assay: immunoSEQ multiplex PCR; the TCRdb copy retains only in-frame clones and omits some. The DNA gave D and trimming, while V, J and clone size come from that table. The sample yields roughly 120,000 clones, 80% to 90% seen once. The CDR3 is 16 amino acids. The trim removed 6 bases at V and 6 bases at J, leaving 12 bases unmatched. The germline V gene encodes CDR1 MNHEY and CDR2 SMNVEV (reference sequence). This chain connects TRBV27 to TRBJ2-1, with 9 bases lining up with TRBD2. The source is a woman aged 50 to 65 with acute or convalescent COVID-19. The sequencing input was peripheral blood. The CDR3 DNA sequence: TGTGCCAGCAGATCGAGTCTAGCGGGACTTCCCAATGAGCAGTTCTTC. Protein product: CASRSSLAGLPNEQFF.